This TCR beta chain was sequenced during a study of blood T cell repertoires in COVID-19. Generated by immunoSEQ multiplex PCR, the TCRdb table keeps only in-frame clones and is missing some. The sample has about 120,000 clones, 78% seen once. V lost 2 bases to trimming and J lost 4 bases, with 11 bases between them. This CDR3 is built from 14 residues. Per the germline V gene, CDR1 is LGHDT and CDR2 is YNNKEL (reference sequence). The chain couples TRBV3-1 (or the pseudogene TRBV3-2) to TRBJ1-1; perhaps TRBD1 as D (6 bases). The source material was peripheral blood. This TCR was sampled from an older man with acute or convalescent COVID-19. The CDR3 DNA is TGTGCCAGCAGCCAAATACAGGGTAGCACTGAAGCTTTCTTT. Its protein product is CASSQIQGSTEAFF.